The 4 T cell receptor beta chains below come from one sample, sequenced in a study of blood T cell repertoires in COVID-19. Generated by immunoSEQ multiplex PCR, the TCRdb table keeps only in-frame clones and is missing some. Among 120,000 to 150,000 clones listed, roughly 86% were seen once. Sequencing was performed on peripheral blood. These receptors were taken from a man in his fifties with active or convalescent COVID-19.

V usage is TRBV4-3 and J usage is TRBJ1-4; 12 nucleotides line up with TRBD1. The germline V gene encodes CDR1 LGHNA and CDR2 YSLEER. This CDR3 has 16 residues. V lost 3 bases, J lost 4 bases, and 3 bases stayed unmatched. The CDR3 DNA reads as TGCGCCAGCAGCCAGGGACAGGGGGCGTTTAATGAAAAACTGTTTTTT. This translates into CASSQGQGAFNEKLFF.

This clone was detected a few times. This sequence joins TRBV28 and TRBJ1-2; D uncertain. The V end was cut by 5 bases, the J end by 7 bases, with 20 bases between. Germline V lookup: CDR1 MDHEN, CDR2 SYDVKM. The CDR3 runs to 15 residues. The CDR3 loop is CASSEVNGSPPGYTF. The CDR3 bases are TGTGCCAGCAGTGAGGTGAATGGTTCGCCCCCTGGCTACACCTTC.

This clone was seen only once. The chain joins TRBV6-5 to TRBJ2-2; 9 nucleotides line up with TRBD1. With V trimmed by 6 bases and J by 5 bases, 7 bases remained unmatched. Germline V lookup: CDR1 MNHEY, CDR2 SVGAGI. This CDR3 spans 15 amino acids. The CDR3 region is CASSRTGVGTGELFF. Written as DNA, the CDR3 is TGTGCCAGCAGCAGGACAGGGGTTGGGACCGGGGAGCTGTTTTTT.

This clone was counted only a few times. The genes are TRBV4-1 and TRBJ1-4, with D maybe TRBD1 (6 bases). Germline V CDR1 and CDR2: MGHRA, YSYEKL. The germline V and J ends were trimmed by 4 bases and 0 bases, with 12 bases remaining between them. The CDR3 consists of 16 residues. In DNA, the CDR3 is TGCGCCAGCAGCCGTCGGGACACCGCAACTAATGAAAAACTGTTTTTT. It specifies CASSRRDTATNEKLFF.